This passage covers 25 T cell receptor beta chains from one sample sequenced in a study of ipilimumab plus nivolumab after autologous stem cell transplantation. Produced via immunoSEQ multiplex PCR; TCRdb's table is partial and in-frame only. The sample carries about 83,000 clones, over 80% recorded once. The sample was PBMCs, taken in a trial of ipilimumab plus nivolumab as post-transplant consolidation. The receptors come from a male donor with diffuse large B-cell lymphoma.

This chain joins TRBV4-1 and TRBJ1-5; D is unresolved. The length of the CDR3 is 15 residues. V lost 2 bases to trimming and J lost 0 bases, with 8 bases between them. Germline V gene sequence: CDR1 MGHRA, CDR2 YSYEKL. The CDR3 sequence: CASSQHGLSNQPQHF. DNA of the CDR3: TGCGCCAGCAGCCAACACGGCCTTAGCAATCAGCCCCAGCATTTT.

The rearrangement links TRBV5-8 to TRBJ1-5; 8 positions agree with TRBD1. The CDR3 loop spans 15 amino acids. Germline CDR1 is SGHTS and CDR2 is YDEGEE. V dropped 2 bases and J dropped 1; count of bases not matched to a gene: 2. The CDR3 sequence: CASSFGQGSNQPQHF. The CDR3 bases are TGTGCCAGCAGCTTCGGACAGGGAAGCAATCAGCCCCAGCATTTT.

The chain has TRBV5-1 and TRBJ2-7, with unresolved D. Trimming pared 4 bases from V and 3 bases from J, leaving 17 bases between. This CDR3 is 15 amino acids long. Per germline, CDR1 SGHRS and CDR2 YFSETQ. The chain's CDR3 is CASSPAGSSYYEQYF. In DNA form, the CDR3 reads TGCGCCAGCAGCCCGGCTGGGTCCTCCTACTACGAGCAGTACTTC.

The rearrangement links TRBV18 to TRBJ2-5; 8 bases match TRBD1. This CDR3 is 14 amino acids long. CDR1 KGHSH and CDR2 LQKENI come from the germline V gene. J gave up 2 bases and V 6 bases, and 5 bases lay outside the gene matches. DNA of the CDR3: TGTGCCAGCTCGGTACAGGGGGTACAAGAGACCCAGTACTTC. Translating it yields CASSVQGVQETQYF.

This chain joins TRBV5-4 and TRBJ1-4; D is possibly TRBD1 (6 bases). Germline V gene lookup returns CDR1 SGHNT and CDR2 YYREEE (reference sequence). V was trimmed by 4 bases and J by 5 bases, leaving 15 bases between them. CDR3 length: 15 residues. Here the CDR3 reads CASSGPGVSNEKLFF. In DNA form, the CDR3 reads TGTGCCAGCAGCGGGCCAGGGGTTTCAAATGAAAAACTGTTTTTT.

The chain couples TRBV6-1 to TRBJ2-7, with D perhaps matching TRBD2 (6 bases). Trimming removed 7 bases from V and 2 bases from J, with 18 bases in between. Germline V gene sequence: CDR1 MNHNS, CDR2 SASEGT. The CDR3 has 15 amino acids. The CDR3 DNA sequence: TGTGCCAGCACCCCCATGGGGGGTGGGACCTACGAGCAGTACTTC. Protein product: CASTPMGGGTYEQYF.

V and J are TRBV5-1 and TRBJ1-3; no reliable D call. The CDR3 length is 14 residues. Trimming removed 3 bases from V and 4 bases from J, with 11 bases in between. The germline V gene encodes CDR1 SGHRS and CDR2 YFSETQ. CDR3 sequence (DNA): TGCGCCAGCAGCTCGGAAGCATTCGGAAACACCATATATTTT. It codes for CASSSEAFGNTIYF. The variable domain in full, completed from reference TRBV5-1 and TRBJ1-3, reads KAGVTQTPRYLIKTRGQQVTLSCSPISGHRSVSWYQQTPGQGLQFLFEYFSETQRNKGNFPGRFSGRQFSNSRSEMNVSTLELGDSALYLCASSSEAFGNTIYFGEGSWLTVV.

The rearrangement uses TRBV25-1 and TRBJ2-7, with 7 bases identical to TRBD1. The germline CDR1 and CDR2 sequences are MGHDK and SYGVNS. The CDR3 is made up of 16 amino acids. V was pared by 2 bases and J by 2 bases, with 9 bases of the junction left unmatched. CDR3 loop: CASSEKLGTAAYEQYF. The CDR3 nucleotides are TGTGCCAGCAGTGAAAAGTTAGGGACAGCAGCCTACGAGCAGTACTTC.

This clone was counted a few times. In nucleotides, the CDR3 is TGTGCCAGCAGCCCGGTCTGCGAGCAGTACTTC. The encoded protein is CASSPVCEQYF. This rearrangement joins TRBV6-5 to TRBJ2-7; D is unclear. Germline V CDR1 and CDR2: MNHEY, SVGAGI. The CDR3 runs to 11 residues. The V gene lost 6 bases and the J gene lost 6 bases, with 9 bases spanning the gap.

The chain joins TRBV6-1 to TRBJ2-3; unclear D gene. This CDR3 is built from 13 residues. Germline V CDR1 and CDR2: MNHNS, SASEGT. The V end was cut by 5 bases, the J end by 4 bases, with 10 bases between. CDR3 sequence: CASSRFGPDTQYF. The CDR3 nucleotides read TGTGCCAGCAGTCGTTTCGGGCCAGATACGCAGTATTTT.

The rearrangement uses TRBV5-1 and TRBJ1-4, with D perhaps matching TRBD1 (6 bases). Germline V gene data show CDR1 as SGHRS and CDR2 as YFSETQ. Trimming took off 2 bases at V and 10 bases at J, with 15 bases between the two ends. The CDR3 sequence is 14 residues long. This CDR3 reads CASSFEQGGGKLFF. CDR3 coding DNA: TGCGCCAGCAGCTTTGAACAGGGCGGGGGAAAACTGTTTTTT.

The chain joins TRBV5-1 to TRBJ1-1, with a tentative D call TRBD1 (6 bases). This CDR3 spans 15 amino acids. Deletions cut 3 bases from V and 1 base from J, with 13 bases between. CDR1 and CDR2 from the germline V gene are SGHRS and YFSETQ. DNA for the CDR3: TGCGCCAGCAGCTCTATGGACAGCTCGAACACTGAAGCTTTCTTT. Translating it yields CASSSMDSSNTEAFF.

This sequence joins TRBV18 and TRBJ1-1; maybe TRBD1 (6 bases). Germline CDR1 reads KGHSH; CDR2 reads LQKENI. Trimming took off 6 bases at V and 4 bases at J, with 9 bases between the two ends. This CDR3 has 12 residues. This CDR3 is CASSGGLTEAFF. CDR3 nucleotides: TGTGCCAGCTCCGGGGGCCTCACTGAAGCTTTCTTT.

The chain joins TRBV5-4 to TRBJ2-6; no clear D. CDR3 length: 14 residues. V lost 0 bases to trimming and J lost 2 bases, with 3 bases between them. Germline CDR1 reads SGHNT; CDR2 reads YYREEE (reference sequence). The CDR3 protein is CASSLDPGANVLTF. The CDR3 nucleotides are TGTGCCAGCAGCTTGGATCCTGGGGCCAACGTCCTGACTTTC. Full variable domain (missing parts from reference TRBV5-4 and TRBJ2-6): ETGVTQSPTHLIKTRGQQVTLRCSSQSGHNTVSWYQQALGQGPQFIFQYYREEENGRGNFPPRFSGLQFPNYSSELNVNALELDDSALYLCASSLDPGANVLTFGAGSRLTVL.

V is TRBV6-6 and J is TRBJ2-5, with 8 bases matching TRBD2. The V segment lost 2 bases and the J segment 11 bases; nucleotides outside the gene matches: 13. Germline V gene sequence: CDR1 MNHNY, CDR2 SVGAGI (reference sequence). The CDR3 spans 15 residues. The CDR3 DNA follows: TGTGCCAGCAGTTACCAAGGTAGCGGGGCGGGAGAGCAGTACTTC. Translated: CASSYQGSGAGEQYF.

The chain links TRBV19 to TRBJ1-4; weak D call: TRBD1 (6 bases). Germline V lookup: CDR1 LNHDA, CDR2 SQIVND (reference sequence). V was cut by 3 bases and J by 9 bases, with 11 bases left in between. The CDR3 runs to 13 residues. The CDR3 loop is CASSITGTQKLFF. As DNA, the CDR3 is TGTGCCAGTAGTATTACCGGGACACAAAAACTGTTTTTT.

The CDR3 coding sequence is TGTGCCAGCAGCCAAGATCCGGGACTAGCGACAGATACGCAGTATTTT. Translating gives CASSQDPGLATDTQYF. This chain joins TRBV14 and TRBJ2-3; the match to TRBD2 covers 10 bases. J was trimmed by 3 bases and V by 0 bases; bases with no gene match: 3. Germline V lookup: CDR1 SGHDN, CDR2 FVKESK. The CDR3 totals 16 residues.

For the CDR3, the DNA is TGCGCCAGCAGTGAGGCCGGACAGGCGAAAGCCAAAAACATTCAGTACTTC. Residues: CASSEAGQAKAKNIQYF. The chain carries TRBV10-1 and TRBJ2-4; 7 nucleotides align to TRBD1. The CDR3 length is 17 residues. Germline V gene sequence: CDR1 WNHNN, CDR2 SYGVQD (reference sequence). With 2 bases clipped from V and 0 bases from J, the junction kept 7 bases outside the gene matches.

J is TRBJ2-3 and V is TRBV4-2, with 9 bases lining up with TRBD2. After removal of 4 bases from V and 4 bases from J, the junction contained 18 bases not matched to a gene. Per the germline V gene, CDR1 is LGHNA and CDR2 is YNFKEQ. CDR3 length equals 19 residues. The DNA for the CDR3 is TGTGCCAGCAGCCCGGTCGGGGCGGGGGGGCCTTTATTATCAGATACGCAGTATTTT. Its protein product is CASSPVGAGGPLLSDTQYF.

The chain uses TRBV19 and TRBJ1-2, with 7 bases that match TRBD1. The V and J ends lost 7 bases and 5 bases, in that order; junction bases with no gene match: 10. This CDR3 region has 14 residues. Germline lookup yields CDR1 LNHDA and CDR2 SQIVND (reference sequence). The DNA for the CDR3 is TGTGCCAGTATCGACAGGGCGGGGGGATATGGCTACACCTTC. It is translated as CASIDRAGGYGYTF. Full variable domain (remainder filled in from reference TRBV19 and TRBJ1-2): DGGITQSPKYLFRKEGQNVTLSCEQNLNHDAMYWYRQDPGQGLRLIYYSQIVNDFQKGDIAEGYSVSREKKESFPLTVTSAQKNPTAFYLCASIDRAGGYGYTFGSGTRLTVV.

J is TRBJ1-6 and V is TRBV29-1; maybe TRBD1 (6 bases). Trimming took off 8 bases at V and 6 bases at J, with 14 bases between the two ends. The CDR3 has 13 residues. CDR1 and CDR2 from the germline V gene are SQVTM and ANQGSEA. CDR3 sequence reads: CSIRTDFNSPLHF. As DNA, the CDR3 is TGCAGCATCCGGACAGACTTTAATTCACCCCTCCACTTT.

This clone was counted a single time. The CDR3 coding sequence is TGCAGCGTTGAAGATCGGACAACCGAGCGTGGCTACACCTTC. Its translation: CSVEDRTTERGYTF. The chain links TRBV29-1 to TRBJ1-2; D is perhaps TRBD1 (5 bases). Germline V CDR1 and CDR2: SQVTM, ANQGSEA. V was shortened by 0 bases and J by 7 bases, with 15 bases between the two germline ends. The CDR3 length is 14 residues.

The chain uses TRBV10-1 and TRBJ2-2; no definite D call. V dropped 4 bases and J dropped 2 bases, with 11 bases sitting between them. This CDR3 contains 15 residues. Germline lookup yields CDR1 WNHNN and CDR2 SYGVQD (reference sequence). For the CDR3, the DNA is TGCGCCAGCAGTGCATTGTCAAAAAACACCGGGGAGCTGTTTTTT. Amino acids: CASSALSKNTGELFF.

The gene calls are TRBV29-1 and TRBJ2-3, with D possibly TRBD1 on 7 matching bases. CDR1 is SQVTM and CDR2 is ANQGSEA in the germline V gene. Deletions cut 1 base from V and 2 bases from J, with 16 bases between. This CDR3 has 16 residues. The CDR3 is CSVEGFRGALTDTQYF. CDR3 coding DNA: TGCAGCGTTGAAGGCTTCAGGGGGGCCCTCACAGATACGCAGTATTTT.

CDR3 protein: CASSLRTGDVDTQYF. DNA of the CDR3: TGTGCCAGCTCCCTCAGAACAGGGGATGTAGATACGCAGTATTTT. This chain uses TRBV18 with TRBJ2-3, with 7 bases fitting TRBD1. Germline lookup yields CDR1 KGHSH and CDR2 LQKENI. V dropped 6 bases and J dropped 5; count of bases not matched to a gene: 11. This CDR3 region has 15 residues.